These 10 T cell receptor beta chains share one sample of origin, sequenced in a study of shared clonotypes between healthy human individuals. Selected positively for CCR7 and CD45RO-negative, naive CD8 cells excluded terminally differentiated effector memory CD45RA+ cells. The data were produced by immunoSEQ multiplex PCR, yet TCRdb's version contains in-frame clones alone and is incomplete. The profile shows under 850,000 clones, almost 95% of them singletons. The material sequenced was naive CD8+ T cells sorted from blood. These receptors were collected from a man aged 25-45 years in good health.

The rearrangement uses TRBV30 and TRBJ2-7; D remains ambiguous. The V end lost 2 bases, the J end lost 0 bases, and 5 bases lay between the germline ends. The CDR3 runs 12 residues. Looked up from germline, CDR1 is GTSNPN and CDR2 is SVGIG (reference sequence). CDR3 region: CAWSRISYEQYF. CDR3 DNA sequence: TGTGCCTGGAGTCGCATCTCCTACGAGCAGTACTTC. Looking up the rest from reference TRBV30 and TRBJ2-7 gives the full variable domain: SQTIHQWPATLVQPVGSPLSLECTVEGTSNPNLYWYRQAAGRGLQLLFYSVGIGQISSEVPQNLSASRPQDRQFILSSKKLLLSDSGFYLCAWSRISYEQYFGPGTRLTVT.

J is TRBJ2-7 and V is TRBV27; no definite D call. Per germline, CDR1 MNHEY and CDR2 SMNVEV (reference sequence). Trimming stripped 2 bases from V and 0 bases from J, with 5 bases between. The CDR3 runs 13 residues. In nucleotides, the CDR3 is TGTGCCAGCAGTTTACAGAGCTCCTACGAGCAGTACTTC. Translating it yields CASSLQSSYEQYF.

This sequence joins TRBV28 and TRBJ1-1, with D possibly matching TRBD1 (5 bases). CDR1 is MDHEN and CDR2 is SYDVKM in the germline V gene. Trimming removed 5 bases from V and 1 base from J, with 17 bases in between. CDR3 length: 16 amino acids. The CDR3 nucleotides are TGTGCCAGCAGTCTCAGGGCGTGGGACGGGAACACTGAAGCTTTCTTT. Its translation: CASSLRAWDGNTEAFF.

The chain is built from TRBV4-1 and TRBJ2-3, with D tentatively TRBD1 or TRBD2 (6 bases each). The CDR3 consists of 15 residues. The germline V gene has CDR1 MGHRA and CDR2 YSYEKL. The germline V and J ends were trimmed by 3 bases and 2 bases, with 12 bases remaining between them. This chain's CDR3 is CASSHGRGVTDTQYF. The CDR3 DNA sequence: TGCGCCAGCAGCCATGGAAGGGGGGTCACAGATACGCAGTATTTT.

About this clone itself: Different DNA sequences within this sample yield the same CDR3. The chain is built from TRBV7-9 and TRBJ2-7, with 11 bases lining up with TRBD2. The CDR3 spans 13 residues. Germline CDR1 SEHNR, CDR2 FQNEAQ (reference sequence). V lost 8 bases, J lost 3 bases, and 3 bases stayed unmatched. In nucleotides, the CDR3 is TGTGCCAGCGGGACTAGCGGTAACTACGAGCAGTACTTC. Translated: CASGTSGNYEQYF.

This clone has only one observation. The J gene is TRBJ2-7, the V gene TRBV5-6; 8 bases fit TRBD1. V gave up 4 bases and J gave up 5 bases; unmatched junction bases: 8. This CDR3 is 14 amino acids long. Looked up from germline, CDR1 is SGHDT and CDR2 is YYEEEE. The CDR3 is CASSIWTGIHEQYF. The CDR3 DNA sequence: TGTGCCAGCAGCATTTGGACAGGGATCCACGAGCAGTACTTC. Drawing the rest from reference TRBV5-6 and TRBJ2-7, the complete variable domain is DAGVTQSPTHLIKTRGQQVTLRCSPKSGHDTVSWYQQALGQGPQFIFQYYEEEERQRGNFPDRFSGHQFPNYSSELNVNALLLGDSALYLCASSIWTGIHEQYFGPGTRLTVT.

The genes are TRBV19 and TRBJ2-7, with 9 bases fitting TRBD2. The CDR3 has 15 residues. V shed 5 bases, J shed 4 bases, and the junction held 9 bases outside the gene matches. Germline CDR1 is LNHDA and CDR2 is SQIVND (reference sequence). The CDR3 loop is CASSASSGTEYEQYF. The CDR3 coding sequence is TGTGCCAGTAGTGCCTCTAGCGGGACAGAGTACGAGCAGTACTTC.

The J gene is TRBJ2-7, the V gene TRBV11-2, with 7 bases lining up with TRBD1. Germline lookup yields CDR1 SGHAT and CDR2 FQNNGV. Germline trimming cut 4 bases from V and 1 base from J; bases unmatched to any gene: 1. This CDR3 spans 13 amino acids. This CDR3 is CASSWGQSYEQYF. The DNA of the CDR3 is TGTGCCAGCAGCTGGGGACAGTCCTACGAGCAGTACTTC.

This chain joins TRBV27 and TRBJ2-2; TRBD1 matches 7 bases. Trimming took 6 bases from V and 3 from J; bases not matched to a gene: 7. The CDR3 is 15 residues long. The germline CDR1 and CDR2 sequences are MNHEY and SMNVEV (reference sequence). As DNA, the CDR3 is TGTGCCAGCAGGAGTCGACAGGGTGACACCGGGGAGCTGTTTTTT. Translating it yields CASRSRQGDTGELFF.

Points on this clone: The sample holds other DNA sequences that translate to the same CDR3. This chain connects TRBV9 to TRBJ2-2; no definite D call. From germline, CDR1 is SGDLS and CDR2 YYNGEE. This CDR3 comprises 12 residues. With 2 bases removed from V and 5 bases from J, the gap between germline ends came to 4 bases. CDR3 sequence reads: CASSVLTGELFF. The CDR3, as DNA: TGTGCCAGCAGCGTTTTAACCGGGGAGCTGTTTTTT. The variable domain in full, with the rest retrieved from reference TRBV9 and TRBJ2-2, is DSGVTQTPKHLITATGQRVTLRCSPRSGDLSVYWYQQSLDQGLQFLIQYYNGEERAKGNILERFSAQQFPDLHSELNLSSLELGDSALYFCASSVLTGELFFGEGSRLTVL.